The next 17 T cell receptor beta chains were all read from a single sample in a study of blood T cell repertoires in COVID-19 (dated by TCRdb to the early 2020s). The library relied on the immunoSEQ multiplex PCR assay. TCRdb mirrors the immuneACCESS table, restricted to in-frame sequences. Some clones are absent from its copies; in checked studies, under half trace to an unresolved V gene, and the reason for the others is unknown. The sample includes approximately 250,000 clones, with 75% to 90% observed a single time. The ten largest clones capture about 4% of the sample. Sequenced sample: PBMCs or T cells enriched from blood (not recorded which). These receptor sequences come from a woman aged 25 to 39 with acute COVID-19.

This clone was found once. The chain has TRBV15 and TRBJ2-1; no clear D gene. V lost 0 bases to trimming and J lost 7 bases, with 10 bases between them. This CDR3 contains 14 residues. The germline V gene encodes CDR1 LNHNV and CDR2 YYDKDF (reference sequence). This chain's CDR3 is CATSRDHRVNEQFF. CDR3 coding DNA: TGTGCCACCAGCAGAGATCATCGCGTTAATGAGCAGTTCTTC. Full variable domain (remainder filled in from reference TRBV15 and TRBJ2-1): DAMVIQNPRYQVTQFGKPVTLSCSQTLNHNVMYWYQQKSSQAPKLLFHYYDKDFNNEADTPDNFQSRRPNTSFCFLDIRSPGLGDTAMYLCATSRDHRVNEQFFGPGTRLTVL.

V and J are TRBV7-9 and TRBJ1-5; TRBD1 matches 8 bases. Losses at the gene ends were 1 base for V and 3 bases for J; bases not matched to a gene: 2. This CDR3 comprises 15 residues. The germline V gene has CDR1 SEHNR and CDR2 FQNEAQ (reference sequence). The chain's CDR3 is CASSLGQGNNQPQHF. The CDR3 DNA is TGTGCCAGCAGCTTAGGACAGGGGAACAATCAGCCCCAGCATTTT.

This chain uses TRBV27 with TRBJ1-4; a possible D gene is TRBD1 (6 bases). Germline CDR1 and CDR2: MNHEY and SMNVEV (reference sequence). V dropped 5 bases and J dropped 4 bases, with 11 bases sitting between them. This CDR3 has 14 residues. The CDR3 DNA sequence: TGTGCCAGCAGTACCGACAGGTATAATGAAAAACTGTTTTTT. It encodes CASSTDRYNEKLFF.

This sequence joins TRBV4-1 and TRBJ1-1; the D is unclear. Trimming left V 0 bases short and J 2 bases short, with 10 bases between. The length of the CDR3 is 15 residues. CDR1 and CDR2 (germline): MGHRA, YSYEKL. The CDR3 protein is CASSQDWQINTEAFF. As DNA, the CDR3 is TGCGCCAGCAGCCAAGATTGGCAGATAAACACTGAAGCTTTCTTT.

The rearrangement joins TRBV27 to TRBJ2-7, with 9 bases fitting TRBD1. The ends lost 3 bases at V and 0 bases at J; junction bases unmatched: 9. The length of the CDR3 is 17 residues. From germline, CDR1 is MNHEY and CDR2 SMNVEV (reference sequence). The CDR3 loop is CASSLYHRGLSSYEQYF. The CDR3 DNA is TGTGCCAGCAGTTTGTACCACAGGGGGCTAAGCTCCTACGAGCAGTACTTC.

The chain's CDR3 is CASSHTNRENEQFF. The CDR3 DNA is TGCGCCAGCAGCCATACGAACAGGGAGAATGAGCAGTTCTTC. The chain recombines TRBV4-1 with TRBJ2-1; D may be TRBD1 (6 bases). Trimming cost V 3 bases and J 7 bases, with 13 bases left between them. CDR3 length: 14 residues. Germline values: CDR1 MGHRA, CDR2 YSYEKL.

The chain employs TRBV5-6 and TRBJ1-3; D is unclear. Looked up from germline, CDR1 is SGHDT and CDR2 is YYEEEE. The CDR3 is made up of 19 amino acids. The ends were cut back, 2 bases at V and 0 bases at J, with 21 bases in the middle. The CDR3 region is CASSFAAGSPRDSGNTIYF. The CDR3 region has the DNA TGTGCCAGCAGCTTCGCGGCAGGATCCCCGCGGGACTCTGGAAACACCATATATTTT.

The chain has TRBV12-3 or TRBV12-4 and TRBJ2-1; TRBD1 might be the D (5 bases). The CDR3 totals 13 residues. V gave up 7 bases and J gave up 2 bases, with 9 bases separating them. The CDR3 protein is CASTKTAYNEQFF. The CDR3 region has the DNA TGTGCCAGCACCAAGACAGCCTACAATGAGCAGTTCTTC.

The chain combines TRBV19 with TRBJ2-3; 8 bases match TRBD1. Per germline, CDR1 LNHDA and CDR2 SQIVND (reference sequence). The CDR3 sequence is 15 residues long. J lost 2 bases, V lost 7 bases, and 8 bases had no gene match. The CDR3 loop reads CASNPGQGDTDTQYF. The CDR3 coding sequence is TGTGCCAGTAACCCCGGACAGGGTGACACAGATACGCAGTATTTT.

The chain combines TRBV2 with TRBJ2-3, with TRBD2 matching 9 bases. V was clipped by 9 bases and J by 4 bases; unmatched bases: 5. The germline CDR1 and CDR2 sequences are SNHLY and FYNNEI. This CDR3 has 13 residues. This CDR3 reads CARAGGPPDTQYF. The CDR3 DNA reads TGTGCCAGAGCGGGGGGCCCCCCAGATACGCAGTATTTT.

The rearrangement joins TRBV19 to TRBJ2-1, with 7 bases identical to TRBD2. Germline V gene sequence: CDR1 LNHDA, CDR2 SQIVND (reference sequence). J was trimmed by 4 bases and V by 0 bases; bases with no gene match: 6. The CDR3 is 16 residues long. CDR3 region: CASSIEGTNGYNEQFF. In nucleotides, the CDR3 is TGTGCCAGTAGTATAGAGGGGACTAATGGGTACAATGAGCAGTTCTTC.

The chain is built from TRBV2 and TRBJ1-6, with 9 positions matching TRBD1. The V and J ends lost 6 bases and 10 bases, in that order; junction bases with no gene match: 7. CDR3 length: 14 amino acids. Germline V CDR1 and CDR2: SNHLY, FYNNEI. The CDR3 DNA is TGTGCCAGCAGAACCGGGACAGGGAGCTCACCCCTCCACTTT. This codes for CASRTGTGSSPLHF.

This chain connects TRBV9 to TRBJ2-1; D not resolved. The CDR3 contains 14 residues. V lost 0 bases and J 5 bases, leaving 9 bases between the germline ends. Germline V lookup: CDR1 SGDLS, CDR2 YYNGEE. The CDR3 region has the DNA TGTGCCAGCAGCGTAGGCGTTACCAACAATGAGCAGTTCTTC. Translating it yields CASSVGVTNNEQFF. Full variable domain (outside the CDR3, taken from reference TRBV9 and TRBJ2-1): DSGVTQTPKHLITATGQRVTLRCSPRSGDLSVYWYQQSLDQGLQFLIQYYNGEERAKGNILERFSAQQFPDLHSELNLSSLELGDSALYFCASSVGVTNNEQFFGPGTRLTVL.

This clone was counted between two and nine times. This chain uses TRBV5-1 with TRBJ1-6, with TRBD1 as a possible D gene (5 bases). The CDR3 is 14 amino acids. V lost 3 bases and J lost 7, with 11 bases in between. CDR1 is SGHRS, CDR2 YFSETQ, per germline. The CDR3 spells CASSSGEENSPLHF. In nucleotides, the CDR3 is TGCGCCAGCAGCTCGGGGGAGGAGAATTCACCCCTCCACTTT. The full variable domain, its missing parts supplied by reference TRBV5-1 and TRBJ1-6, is KAGVTQTPRYLIKTRGQQVTLSCSPISGHRSVSWYQQTPGQGLQFLFEYFSETQRNKGNFPGRFSGRQFSNSRSEMNVSTLELGDSALYLCASSSGEENSPLHFGNGTRLTVT.

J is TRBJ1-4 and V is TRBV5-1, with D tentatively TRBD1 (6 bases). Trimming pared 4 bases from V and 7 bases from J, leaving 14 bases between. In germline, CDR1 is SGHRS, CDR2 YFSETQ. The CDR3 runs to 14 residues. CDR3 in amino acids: CASSRTVLGEKLFF. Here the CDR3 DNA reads TGCGCCAGCAGCAGGACAGTTCTAGGTGAAAAACTGTTTTTT. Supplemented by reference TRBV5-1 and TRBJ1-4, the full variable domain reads KAGVTQTPRYLIKTRGQQVTLSCSPISGHRSVSWYQQTPGQGLQFLFEYFSETQRNKGNFPGRFSGRQFSNSRSEMNVSTLELGDSALYLCASSRTVLGEKLFFGSGTQLSVL.

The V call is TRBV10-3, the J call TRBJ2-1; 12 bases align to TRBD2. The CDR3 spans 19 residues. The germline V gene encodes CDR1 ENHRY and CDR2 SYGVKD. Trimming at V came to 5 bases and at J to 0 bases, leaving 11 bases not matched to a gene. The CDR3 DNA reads TGTGCCATCAGTCCCTCGGGACTAGCGGGCAAGAGCTCCTACAATGAGCAGTTCTTC. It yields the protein CAISPSGLAGKSSYNEQFF.

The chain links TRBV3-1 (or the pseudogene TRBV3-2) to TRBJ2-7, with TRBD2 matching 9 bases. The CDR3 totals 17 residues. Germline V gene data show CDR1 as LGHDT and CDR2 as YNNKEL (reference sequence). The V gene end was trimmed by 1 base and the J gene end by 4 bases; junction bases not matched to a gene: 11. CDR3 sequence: CASSQGGTAGGPYEQYF. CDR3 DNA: TGTGCCAGCAGCCAAGGCGGTACGGCGGGAGGGCCGTACGAGCAGTACTTC.